These T cell receptor beta chains were read from a single sample in a study of control samples from healthy donors and cancer patients. Here immunoSEQ multiplex PCR was the method, and the copy in TCRdb shows in-frame clones only, minus some. The sample shows 40,000 to 50,000 clones, over 90% of them seen only once. The sequencing sample was made of PBMCs. These receptors all stem from a woman aged 50 to 60 with head and neck cancer. The CDR3 runs from the conserved cysteine through the conserved F or W. The order of the fields is clone size, V gene, CDR3 protein. Some rows have no size entry. The others give once, few or many, or a class for an expanded clone.

clone_size: NA
v_call: TRBV6-6
cdr3_aa: CASHTSGGLDTQYF

clone_size: NA
v_call: TRBV4-1
cdr3_aa: CASSQEGMERGGYSGANVLTF

clone_size: NA
v_call: TRBV2
cdr3_aa: CASIVTRDNEELFF

clone_size: once
v_call: TRBV4-1
cdr3_aa: CASSLSQASGNTIYF

clone_size: once
v_call: TRBV6-5
cdr3_aa: CASSTRGDYGYTF

clone_size: NA
v_call: TRBV6-5
cdr3_aa: CASTEGARGYTF

clone_size: NA
v_call: TRBV27
cdr3_aa: CASSFGSNTGELFF

clone_size: once
v_call: TRBV10-3
cdr3_aa: CAIKGGGGTDTQYF

clone_size: NA
v_call: TRBV19
cdr3_aa: CASSGQFYGYTF

clone_size: NA
v_call: TRBV5-6
cdr3_aa: CASSLAGTGGMNEQFF

clone_size: NA
v_call: TRBV5-5
cdr3_aa: CASSSRQSTYFGYTF

clone_size: NA
v_call: TRBV6-5
cdr3_aa: CASSRTGMETEAFF

clone_size: once
v_call: TRBV6-1
cdr3_aa: CASSEGGLTSNQPQHF

clone_size: NA
v_call: TRBV5-1
cdr3_aa: CASGKVAAGVNYNEQFF

clone_size: NA
v_call: TRBV3-1/TRBV3-2
cdr3_aa: CASSQRTSGAGETQYF

clone_size: few
v_call: TRBV5-1
cdr3_aa: CASSAKAGNTGELFF

clone_size: NA
v_call: TRBV7-8
cdr3_aa: CASSLAVGQGSYEQYF

clone_size: NA
v_call: TRBV6-2/TRBV6-3
cdr3_aa: CASSSGQIMNTEAFF

clone_size: NA
v_call: TRBV6-5
cdr3_aa: CASSYSGYNEQFF

clone_size: NA
v_call: TRBV29-1
cdr3_aa: CSVGHYYGYTF

clone_size: NA
v_call: TRBV19
cdr3_aa: CASSIFSGEAFF

clone_size: once
v_call: TRBV3-1/TRBV3-2
cdr3_aa: CASSRLNTGELFF

clone_size: NA
v_call: TRBV30
cdr3_aa: CAWSVPGGASETQYF

clone_size: NA
v_call: TRBV27
cdr3_aa: CASSDRGGNTEAFF

clone_size: once
v_call: TRBV2
cdr3_aa: CASAGGRGRGGETQYF

clone_size: NA
v_call: TRBV7-9
cdr3_aa: CASSFLQGYEQYF

clone_size: NA
v_call: TRBV7-8
cdr3_aa: CASSLGLAMDEQFF

clone_size: NA
v_call: TRBV5-6
cdr3_aa: CASSLVSGANVLTF

clone_size: NA
v_call: TRBV6-6
cdr3_aa: CASSIDYEQYF

clone_size: NA
v_call: TRBV6-2/TRBV6-3
cdr3_aa: CASSYSPAYKETQYF

clone_size: NA
v_call: TRBV18
cdr3_aa: CASPVGQGTGANVLTF

clone_size: NA
v_call: TRBV18
cdr3_aa: CASSPGGQGRRSGYTF

clone_size: NA
v_call: TRBV7-6
cdr3_aa: CASSSSRTGAQETQYF

clone_size: NA
v_call: TRBV4-1
cdr3_aa: CASSPFSSGTVNQPQHF

clone_size: NA
v_call: TRBV7-9
cdr3_aa: CASLGQRNTGELFF

clone_size: NA
v_call: TRBV30
cdr3_aa: CAWRPGQGARETQYF

clone_size: NA
v_call: TRBV6-5
cdr3_aa: CASSSYRSNTEAFF

clone_size: NA
v_call: TRBV29-1
cdr3_aa: CSVGTGDYGYTF

clone_size: NA
v_call: TRBV6-6
cdr3_aa: CASSQYNQPQHF

clone_size: NA
v_call: TRBV6-4
cdr3_aa: CASSDQGLGNEQFF

clone_size: NA
v_call: TRBV7-9
cdr3_aa: CASSFGLAWVNTGELFF

clone_size: few
v_call: TRBV6-5
cdr3_aa: CASRDKSVQETQYF

clone_size: NA
v_call: TRBV19
cdr3_aa: CASSSGQASNYGYTF

clone_size: NA
v_call: TRBV6-2/TRBV6-3
cdr3_aa: CASSSKLGTDTQYF

clone_size: NA
v_call: TRBV6-1
cdr3_aa: CASSEDVGGGLDTQYF

clone_size: NA
v_call: TRBV18
cdr3_aa: CASSPLDREGHGYTF

clone_size: NA
v_call: TRBV27
cdr3_aa: CATSPTNDNEQFF

clone_size: once
v_call: TRBV5-1
cdr3_aa: CASSSSGEETQYF

clone_size: NA
v_call: TRBV6-5
cdr3_aa: CASSYSIGPMNTEAFF

clone_size: NA
v_call: TRBV25-1
cdr3_aa: CASSAWDGDYGYTF

clone_size: NA
v_call: TRBV10-2
cdr3_aa: CASSDSRGTIQYF